This T cell receptor beta chain was observed in a study of patients and donors after allogeneic stem cell transplantation. Germline V gene data show CDR1 as LGHNA and CDR2 as YSLEER. The CDR3 totals 15 residues. The V segment lost 1 base and the J segment 9 bases; nucleotides outside the gene matches: 11. This clonotype was counted between two and nine times. TCRdb re-analysed the RT-PCR reads in MiXCR, keeping a single row per CDR3 protein. This table holds about a million distinct CDR3 sequences, 18% found once. The chain combines TRBV4-3 with TRBJ2-5, with 7 positions matching TRBD1. The receptor comes from a human donor who was either an allogeneic HSCT recipient or a stem cell or donor lymphocyte infusion donor (not recorded which). It is not recorded whose cells these are; they may come from a transplant donor. Sequences were obtained from blood, either unsorted or a sorted T cell fraction (not recorded which). CDR3 region: CASSQGGRQGDSQYF. CDR3 nucleotides: TGCGCCAGCAGCCAAGGGGGGAGACAGGGAGATTCCCAGTACTTC.